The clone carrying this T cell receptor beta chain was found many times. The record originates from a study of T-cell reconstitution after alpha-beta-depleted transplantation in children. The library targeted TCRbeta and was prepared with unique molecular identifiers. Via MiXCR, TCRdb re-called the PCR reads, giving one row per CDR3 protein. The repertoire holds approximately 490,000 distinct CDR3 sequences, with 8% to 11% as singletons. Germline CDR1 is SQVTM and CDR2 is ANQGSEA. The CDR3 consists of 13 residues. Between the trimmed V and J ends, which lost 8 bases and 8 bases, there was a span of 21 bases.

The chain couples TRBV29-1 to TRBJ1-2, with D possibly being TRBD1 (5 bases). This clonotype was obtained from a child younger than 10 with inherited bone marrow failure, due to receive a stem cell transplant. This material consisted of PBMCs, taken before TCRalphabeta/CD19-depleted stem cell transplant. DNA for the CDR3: TGCAGCCTGGTGAGGGACCCCCTTTGGGGCTACACCTTC. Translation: CSLVRDPLWGYTF.